The following is a T cell receptor (beta chain) sequence with its context. Its antigen target is currently unknown. The germline gene is not matched at one end of the junction; a read error may be the cause. CDR1 and CDR2, per the germline V gene, are SGHTA and FQGNSA. The CDR3 has 15 amino acids, counting the end cysteine and phenylalanine. The DNA shown is the 45-base CDR3, in frame from base 1. Genomic DNA was isolated from the sorted cells so that the TCRbeta CDR3 region could be sequenced. TCRbeta CDR3 regions were sequenced using the immunoSEQ Assay. Sourced from immuneACCESS, this table was stored by TCRdb with only in-frame sequences that have V and J called. A share of the clones is absent; for the studies checked, an unresolved V gene accounts for under half, and the remainder has no known explanation. In all, the sample holds tens of thousands of clones, and 70% to 85% of those were seen once. More than 1.5% of the sample is held by the ten biggest clonotypes.

This specimen comes from a study of OX40 agonist ivuxolimab in advanced cancers. Background on the whole study: The costimulatory receptor OX40 (CD134) was targeted by ivuxolimab, a fully human IgG2 agonistic monoclonal antibody. The paper reports the monotherapy dose-escalation portion (N of about 47 patients) of the phase I ivuxolimab trial. Three dose-escalation patients achieved partial responses, one with hepatocellular carcinoma and two with cutaneous melanoma. Intravenous ivuxolimab was administered to patients every 2 weeks at six dose levels: 0.01, 0.1, 0.3, 1.5, 3 and 10 mg/kg. Peripheral TCRbeta sequencing was intended to test whether TCR sequence diversity was altered and clonal T-cell expansion was caused by ivuxolimab. Among the roughly 52 dose-escalation patients, around 19 had hepatocellular carcinoma, approximately 15 melanoma, 9 renal cell carcinoma and 9 head and neck cancer. In the dose-escalation cohort, roughly 80% of patients were male, and the mean age was approximately 60 years, with a range of roughly 20 to 80. Prior anti-PD-1, anti-PD-L1 or anti-CTLA-4 therapy was permitted, and 30% to 50% of dose-escalation patients had received checkpoint inhibitors.

Study-wide findings and limitations: Low levels of normalized T-cell clonal expansion were also seen in some nonresponding patients. Which antigens the clonally expanded peripheral T cells were specific for was not determined. At doses of 0.1 to 3.0 mg/kg, clonal expansion of both CD4+ and CD8+ blood T cells was observed from baseline to week 6. After ivuxolimab, expanded clones were on average more numerous among CD8+ T cells than among CD4+ T cells. Partial responders in the 0.1-3.0 mg/kg groups had among the lowest normalized peripheral clonal expansion, especially among CD8+ T cells.

The trial excluded patients who had a history of autoimmune disease or were on systemic immunosuppression. In every dose cohort, peripheral blood was drawn for TCR sequencing at baseline, cycle 4 day 1, and cycle 7 day 1. Samples were obtained from an open-label, multicenter, first-in-human phase I dose-escalation trial of ivuxolimab. Adults with locally advanced or metastatic melanoma, renal cell, hepatocellular, or head and neck squamous cell carcinoma were enrolled in the trial. Before TCR sequencing, CD4+ T cells and CD8+ T cells from peripheral blood were sorted into separate populations. This clonotype was sampled from an adult with an advanced solid tumor such as melanoma, head and neck, liver or kidney cancer. Sample: CD4+ or CD8+ T cells sorted from blood, taken in a trial of the OX40 agonist ivuxolimab. The chain is made from TRBV7-2 and TRBJ2-7; the D assignment is uncertain and may be TRBD1 or TRBD2, with 7 bases supporting each. Here the CDR3 is given as CASSSQGTGEGEQYF. The DNA is TGCGCCAGCAGCTCCCAGGGAACAGGGGAGGGCGAGCAGTACTTC.